This T cell receptor (beta chain) was profiled in a study of shared clonotypes between healthy human individuals. Method: immunoSEQ multiplex PCR; TCRdb's copy keeps in-frame clones and lacks some. The sample holds some 2 million clones, about 95% seen once. CD45RO negativity and positive selection for CCR7 defined naive CD8 cells, a population that excluded terminally differentiated effector memory CD45RA+ cells. The sequenced sample consisted of naive CD8+ T cells sorted from blood. This TCR was sampled from a man in his late teens or twenties in good health.

The CDR3, as DNA: TGTGCCAGCAGCTTGTCCAGGCGGGGGTTACAAGAGACCCAGTACTTC. This translates into CASSLSRRGLQETQYF. The V gene is TRBV5-6, the J gene TRBJ2-5; 7 bases agree with TRBD2. With 1 base clipped from V and 2 bases from J, the junction kept 8 bases outside the gene matches. The CDR3 extends over 16 amino acids. From germline, CDR1 is SGHDT and CDR2 YYEEEE.